What follows are 20 T cell receptor beta chains derived from one specimen sequenced in a study of PD-L1 blockade in urothelial cancer. The protocol was immunoSEQ multiplex PCR, while the TCRdb copy is restricted to in-frame clones and leaves out a portion. The profile shows about 70,000 clones, 75% to 90% of them singletons. Time point in this sample: pretreatment peripheral blood. The sequencing here drew on PBMCs, taken around atezolizumab (anti-PD-L1) treatment. These receptors were collected from a man between 65 and 85 years old with urothelial cancer.

This chain uses TRBV7-2 with TRBJ2-4; TRBD2 matches 8 bases. This CDR3 contains 15 residues. V shed 1 base and J 8 bases; nucleotides not matched to a gene: 7. The germline gives CDR1 SGHTA, CDR2 FQGNSA. CDR3 bases: TGTGCCAGCAGCTTAGTGAGTAGCGGGATGGACATTCAGTACTTC. Translated: CASSLVSSGMDIQYF.

The chain is built from TRBV7-3 and TRBJ2-1, with 8 bases lining up with TRBD2. The germline CDR1 and CDR2 sequences are SGHTA and FQGTGA. The CDR3 has 12 residues. The V gene end was trimmed by 5 bases and the J gene end by 13 bases; junction bases not matched to a gene: 7. CDR3: CASSGGGRKQFF. CDR3 bases: TGTGCCAGCAGCGGGGGCGGGAGGAAACAGTTCTTC.

Note on this clone: Other DNA sequences in the sample encode the same CDR3. The CDR3 protein is CASSFSASGYNEQFF. Here the CDR3 DNA reads TGTGCCAGCAGCTTTTCGGCTAGCGGTTACAATGAGCAGTTCTTC. The chain combines TRBV5-6 with TRBJ2-1, with TRBD2 matching 7 bases. There are 15 residues in the CDR3. Germline CDR1 SGHDT, CDR2 YYEEEE. Losses at the gene ends were 2 bases for V and 4 bases for J; bases not matched to a gene: 6. Using reference TRBV5-6 and TRBJ2-1 for the parts outside the CDR3, the full variable domain is DAGVTQSPTHLIKTRGQQVTLRCSPKSGHDTVSWYQQALGQGPQFIFQYYEEEERQRGNFPDRFSGHQFPNYSSELNVNALLLGDSALYLCASSFSASGYNEQFFGPGTRLTVL.

The chain uses TRBV7-3 and TRBJ2-1; 11 bases are a match to TRBD2. The length of the CDR3 is 17 residues. The trim removed 5 bases at V and 4 bases at J, leaving 10 bases unmatched. CDR1 is SGHTA, CDR2 FQGTGA, per germline. The CDR3 bases are TGTGCCAGCAGCCCGACAAAGGGACTAGCGGTATACAATGAGCAGTTCTTC. Translated, it gives CASSPTKGLAVYNEQFF.

The chain uses TRBV19 and TRBJ2-3; 8 bases are a match to TRBD2. The length of the CDR3 is 15 residues. CDR1 and CDR2 from the germline V gene are LNHDA and SQIVND (reference sequence). J gave up 8 bases and V 4 bases, and 11 bases lay outside the gene matches. CDR3 in DNA: TGTGCCAGTAGTAAAGGAACTAGCGGCCTTGGTACGCAGTATTTT. This gives the protein CASSKGTSGLGTQYF.

The chain has TRBV18 and TRBJ2-1, with 7 bases identical to TRBD1. Germline V gives CDR1 KGHSH, CDR2 LQKENI. The CDR3 is 17 residues long. V shed 3 bases and J 5 bases; nucleotides not matched to a gene: 13. CDR3 nucleotides: TGTGCCAGCTCACCGATCAACCGGGACAGTAGAAACAATGAGCAGTTCTTC. It yields the protein CASSPINRDSRNNEQFF. Full variable domain (outside the CDR3, taken from reference TRBV18 and TRBJ2-1): NAGVMQNPRHLVRRRGQEARLRCSPMKGHSHVYWYRQLPEEGLKFMVYLQKENIIDESGMPKERFSAEFPKEGPSILRIQQVVRGDSAAYFCASSPINRDSRNNEQFFGPGTRLTVL.

The CDR3 DNA sequence: TGTGCCAGCAGGCCGCGGGCCAGGGGTGGCTACACCTTC. Residues: CASRPRARGGYTF. The chain joins TRBV27 to TRBJ1-2; perhaps TRBD1 as D (6 bases). Germline V gene lookup returns CDR1 MNHEY and CDR2 SMNVEV (reference sequence). The CDR3 contains 13 residues. V was shortened by 6 bases and J by 7 bases, with 15 bases between the two germline ends.

V usage is TRBV18 and J usage is TRBJ1-2; 10 nucleotides align to TRBD1. Trimming at V came to 0 bases and at J to 4 bases, leaving 2 bases not matched to a gene. The CDR3 sequence is 15 residues long. In germline, CDR1 is KGHSH, CDR2 LQKENI. The CDR3 coding sequence is TGTGCCAGCTCACCACCGGGACAGGGGATCTATGGCTACACCTTC. Amino acids: CASSPPGQGIYGYTF.

The gene calls are TRBV10-2 and TRBJ2-7; TRBD2 might be the D (7 bases). V shed 1 base and J shed 3 bases, with 16 bases lying between them. The germline V gene encodes CDR1 WSHSY and CDR2 SAAADI. The CDR3 is 16 residues long. The CDR3 bases are TGCGCCAGCAGTGAGTTCGGGGGGCAGGGAAACTACGAGCAGTACTTC. It translates to CASSEFGGQGNYEQYF.

The chain combines TRBV19 with TRBJ2-2; 14 nucleotides agree with TRBD2. Per the germline V gene, CDR1 is LNHDA and CDR2 is SQIVND (reference sequence). The V gene end was trimmed by 10 bases and the J gene end by 2 bases; junction bases not matched to a gene: 12. The CDR3 is made up of 18 amino acids. CDR3 nucleotides: TGTGCCACCCAGGGGACTAGCGGGAGTGGTAGCAACACCGGGGAGCTGTTTTTT. Translated, it gives CATQGTSGSGSNTGELFF.

This chain uses TRBV19 with TRBJ1-5; D ambiguous. The V and J ends lost 5 bases and 1 base respectively, with 12 bases between them. CDR3 size: 15 residues. Per the germline V gene, CDR1 is LNHDA and CDR2 is SQIVND (reference sequence). The CDR3 DNA reads as TGTGCCAGTAGTCGAGTTCCACGGAGCAATCAGCCCCAGCATTTT. Amino acids: CASSRVPRSNQPQHF. The variable domain in full, with the rest retrieved from reference TRBV19 and TRBJ1-5, is DGGITQSPKYLFRKEGQNVTLSCEQNLNHDAMYWYRQDPGQGLRLIYYSQIVNDFQKGDIAEGYSVSREKKESFPLTVTSAQKNPTAFYLCASSRVPRSNQPQHFGDGTRLSIL.

Note on this clone: Other DNA sequences within the sample encode an identical CDR3. This chain joins TRBV5-1 and TRBJ2-7, with a tentative D call TRBD1 (6 bases). V dropped 4 bases and J dropped 2 bases, with 13 bases sitting between them. Germline V gene data show CDR1 as SGHRS and CDR2 as YFSETQ. This CDR3 has 14 amino acids. In nucleotides, the CDR3 is TGCGCCAGCAGCCCCAGGGGCTCCACCTACGAGCAGTACTTC. Translating it yields CASSPRGSTYEQYF.

This chain connects TRBV5-1 to TRBJ1-2; 8 nucleotides line up with TRBD1. Per the germline V gene, CDR1 is SGHRS and CDR2 is YFSETQ. The CDR3 runs to 14 residues. Germline trimming cut 5 bases from V and 4 bases from J; bases unmatched to any gene: 7. In nucleotides, the CDR3 is TGCGCCAGCAGAACTGGACAGGGTGGCTATGGCTACACCTTC. It encodes CASRTGQGGYGYTF. The full variable domain, in which reference TRBV5-1 and TRBJ1-2 provide the parts outside the CDR3, is KAGVTQTPRYLIKTRGQQVTLSCSPISGHRSVSWYQQTPGQGLQFLFEYFSETQRNKGNFPGRFSGRQFSNSRSEMNVSTLELGDSALYLCASRTGQGGYGYTFGSGTRLTVV.

A single count supports this clone. The chain carries TRBV7-9 and TRBJ2-5; TRBD1 agrees at 12 bases. The junction had 6 bases not matched to a gene; V was cut back by 5 bases and J by 5 bases. Per germline, CDR1 SEHNR and CDR2 FQNEAQ (reference sequence). The CDR3 extends over 15 amino acids. The CDR3 sequence: CASSLGTGGGETQYF. As DNA, the CDR3 is TGTGCCAGCAGCCTCGGGACAGGGGGCGGCGAGACCCAGTACTTC.

The chain joins TRBV10-2 to TRBJ2-7, with D possibly matching TRBD2 (6 bases). Trimming removed 6 bases at V and 7 bases at J, with 13 bases between. The CDR3 has 12 amino acids. Per germline, CDR1 WSHSY and CDR2 SAAADI. The CDR3 nucleotides are TGCGCCAGCAGACAATTCGGGGGAGAGCAGTACTTC. This codes for CASRQFGGEQYF.

This chain uses TRBV7-9 with TRBJ2-1; 9 bases align to TRBD2. J gave up 9 bases and V 3 bases, and 9 bases lay outside the gene matches. This CDR3 has 15 residues. The germline CDR1 and CDR2 sequences are SEHNR and FQNEAQ (reference sequence). DNA of the CDR3: TGTGCCAGCAGCTTGATAGGGGGACTAGCCTTTGAGCAGTTCTTC. Its translation is CASSLIGGLAFEQFF.

The J gene is TRBJ2-5, the V gene TRBV5-1; tentatively, D is TRBD2 (6 bases). Trimming took 0 bases from V and 2 from J, leaving 11 bases between them. The length of the CDR3 is 15 residues. From germline, CDR1 is SGHRS and CDR2 YFSETQ. CDR3 nucleotide sequence: TGCGCCAGCAGCTTGGGGATGGGGGGACAAGAGACCCAGTACTTC. Its protein is CASSLGMGGQETQYF.

The chain couples TRBV29-1 to TRBJ1-4; no firm D call. The V and J ends lost 4 bases and 7 bases respectively, with 10 bases between them. In germline, CDR1 is SQVTM, CDR2 ANQGSEA. The CDR3 consists of 12 residues. The CDR3 is CSVAGVGEKLFF. The CDR3 DNA is TGCAGCGTTGCGGGAGTGGGTGAAAAACTGTTTTTT.

V is TRBV28 and J is TRBJ1-2; D is possibly TRBD1 (6 bases). Trimming stripped 0 bases from V and 6 bases from J, with 11 bases between. Germline CDR1 is MDHEN and CDR2 is SYDVKM. The CDR3 consists of 14 residues. The CDR3 loop reads CASSLWQDSHGYTF. The CDR3, as DNA: TGTGCCAGCAGTTTATGGCAGGACAGCCATGGCTACACCTTC.

This clone showed up just once. This sequence joins TRBV4-2 and TRBJ2-3, with a tentative D call TRBD1 (5 bases). CDR3 length equals 16 residues. CDR1 LGHNA and CDR2 YNFKEQ come from the germline V gene. Trimming pared 3 bases from V and 5 bases from J, leaving 18 bases between. The chain's CDR3 is CASSQVGRASEDTQYF. CDR3 DNA sequence: TGTGCCAGCAGCCAGGTCGGCAGGGCATCTGAAGATACGCAGTATTTT.